A selection of T cell receptor beta chains follows, all from one sample in a study of OX40 agonist ivuxolimab in advanced cancers. Libraries were prepared by immunoSEQ multiplex PCR; TCRdb keeps only in-frame clonotypes and omits some of them. Of 40,000 to 45,000 clones in the sample, 70% to 90% are singletons; the top ten hold 6%. The material was CD4+ or CD8+ T cells sorted from blood, obtained in a trial of the OX40 agonist ivuxolimab. Receptors were obtained from an adult with an advanced solid tumor such as melanoma, head and neck, liver or kidney cancer. The CDR3 runs from the conserved cysteine through the conserved F or W. A D gene is named only where the DNA matches it firmly. The size entry is marked missing in some rows and otherwise reads once, few, many or a size class.

v_call	cdr3_length	d_call	j_call	clone_size	cdr3_nt	cdr3_aa
TRBV19	16	TRBD1	TRBJ1-5	.	TGTGCCAGTAGCACTATCCGGACAGGGAGCAATCAGCCCCAGCATTTT	CASSTIRTGSNQPQHF
TRBV5-1	17	TRBD2	TRBJ2-5	once	TGCGCCAGCAGCTTGGGGCTAGCGGGAGTACGTCTGGAGACCCAGTACTTC	CASSLGLAGVRLETQYF
TRBV29-1	13	.	TRBJ2-3	.	TGCAGCGTTGTATTGCAGGGAACAGATACGCAGTATTTT	CSVVLQGTDTQYF
TRBV5-4	16	.	TRBJ2-1	.	TGTGCCAGCAGCTTGGGGGGGAAGACGGGAGACAATGAGCAGTTCTTC	CASSLGGKTGDNEQFF
TRBV28	17	TRBD1	TRBJ1-5	.	TGTGCCAGCAGCCCGACAGGGCATTCTAGAAGCAATCAGCCCCAGCATTTT	CASSPTGHSRSNQPQHF
TRBV9	16	TRBD1	TRBJ1-5	.	TGTGCCAGCAGCGTAGATGGAGGGGGCGCGGATCAGCCCCAGCATTTT	CASSVDGGGADQPQHF
TRBV10-3	14	.	TRBJ1-2	few	TGTGCCATCAGTGAGGGCCTAGCTAACTATGGCTACACCTTC	CAISEGLANYGYTF
TRBV7-9	14	TRBD1	TRBJ1-4	.	TGTGCCAGCAGCCGACAGGGCGGCAGTGAAAAACTGTTTTTT	CASSRQGGSEKLFF
TRBV5-4	12	.	TRBJ1-2	.	TGTGCCAGCAGCCAGGACATCTATGGCTACACCTTC	CASSQDIYGYTF
TRBV10-3	11	.	TRBJ2-1	.	TGTGCCATCAGTGGGGGTGGTGAGCAGTTCTTC	CAISGGGEQFF
TRBV6-1	11	.	TRBJ1-2	.	TGTGCCAGCACTGACAGGTTCGGCTACACCTTC	CASTDRFGYTF
TRBV6-1	14	.	TRBJ2-2	.	TGTGCCAGCAGTGGAGTTATCGGGACCGGGGAGCTGTTTTTT	CASSGVIGTGELFF
TRBV18	17	TRBD1	TRBJ2-1	.	TGTGCCAGCTCACCGCCCCAGGGGGCTTTCCGATACAATGAGCAGTTCTTC	CASSPPQGAFRYNEQFF
TRBV5-1	13	.	TRBJ1-2	.	TGCGCCAGCAGCTTGGGGCAGAACTATGGCTACACCTTC	CASSLGQNYGYTF
TRBV19	15	.	TRBJ1-1	.	TGTGCCAGTAGTTCGCGGAGGGGGACGAACACTGAAGCTTTCTTT	CASSSRRGTNTEAFF
TRBV11-2	13	.	TRBJ1-1	.	TGTGCCAGCAGCTCACAGGGGAACACTGAAGCTTTCTTT	CASSSQGNTEAFF
TRBV7-8	13	TRBD1	TRBJ1-1	.	TGTGCCAGCAGCTTAGAACAGGGGGCGCGAGCTTTCTTT	CASSLEQGARAFF
TRBV7-3	15	.	TRBJ2-3	.	TGTGCCAGCAGCCTAACAGGGACTAGCACAGATACGCAGTATTTT	CASSLTGTSTDTQYF
TRBV5-1	16	.	TRBJ2-1	.	TGCGCCAGCAGCCCCCGGGCGAGTCCCTCCTACAATGAGCAGTTCTTC	CASSPRASPSYNEQFF
TRBV5-1	14	TRBD2	TRBJ2-7	.	TGCGCCAGCAGCGGAGGACTAGCGGGGTACGAGCAGTACTTC	CASSGGLAGYEQYF
TRBV6-1	16	.	TRBJ1-5	.	TGTGCCAGCAGTGAAGCGAGGGCTAGGGTACGTCAGCCCCAGCATTTT	CASSEARARVRQPQHF
TRBV5-1	13	.	TRBJ2-7	.	TGCGCCAGCAGCTTGGCCAGCTCCTACGAGCAGTACTTC	CASSLASSYEQYF
TRBV15	15	.	TRBJ2-3	.	TGTGCCACCAGCATACAGCCGGGCGGCACAGATACGCAGTATTTT	CATSIQPGGTDTQYF
TRBV7-8	16	TRBD2	TRBJ2-3	.	TGTGCCAGCAGCGCCGGACTAGCGACCTTCACAGATACGCAGTATTTT	CASSAGLATFTDTQYF
TRBV7-2	15	.	TRBJ2-3	.	TGTGCCAGCAGCTTAGTAGCGAAACGAACAGATACGCAGTATTTT	CASSLVAKRTDTQYF
TRBV11-3	13	.	TRBJ2-4	.	TGTGCCAGCAGCTTAGATTTTCATAACATTCAGTACTTC	CASSLDFHNIQYF
TRBV6-5	14	.	TRBJ1-2	.	TGTGCCAGCAGTTACGGCGGCAGGAGCTATGGCTACACCTTC	CASSYGGRSYGYTF
TRBV11-2	15	.	TRBJ1-1	.	TGTGCCAGCAGCCTAAAACAGGGCCCGAACACTGAAGCTTTCTTT	CASSLKQGPNTEAFF
TRBV19	19	TRBD2	TRBJ2-2	.	TGTGCCAGTAGTAAGGCTCGACTAGCGGGAGCGAAGGGCACCGGGGAGCTGTTTTTT	CASSKARLAGAKGTGELFF
TRBV19	17	.	TRBJ1-1	.	TGTGCCAGTAGTATAGCCTTACCGGACAGAATTAACACTGAAGCTTTCTTT	CASSIALPDRINTEAFF
TRBV18	16	.	TRBJ1-1	once	TGTGCCAGCTCACCACGGGGGCGCCCGGTAGACACTGAAGCTTTCTTT	CASSPRGRPVDTEAFF
TRBV5-1	12	.	TRBJ1-3	.	TGCGCCAGCAGCTTGGATCGTAACACCATATATTTT	CASSLDRNTIYF
TRBV30	12	.	TRBJ1-4	.	TGTGCCTGGATGGCGGGGAATGAAAAACTGTTTTTT	CAWMAGNEKLFF
TRBV4-1	18	TRBD2	TRBJ2-7	few	TGCGCCAGCAGCCAGACAAACATGGGACTAGCGGCTTCCTACGAGCAGTACTTC	CASSQTNMGLAASYEQYF
TRBV28	18	.	TRBJ1-1	.	TGTGCCAGCAGTTTAAGGGACCGCCGGTCATTTTCGAACACTGAAGCTTTCTTT	CASSLRDRRSFSNTEAFF
TRBV11-2	15	.	TRBJ2-1	.	TGTGCCAGCAGCCCGGCGGGGTTAACCCACAATGAGCAGTTCTTC	CASSPAGLTHNEQFF
TRBV11-3	14	.	TRBJ2-2	.	TGTGCCAGCAGCAGAGGAAGGAACACCGGGGAGCTGTTTTTT	CASSRGRNTGELFF
TRBV6-1	13	.	TRBJ1-5	once	TGTGCCAGCAGTGACAGGGACAATCAGCCCCAGCATTTT	CASSDRDNQPQHF
TRBV28	14	.	TRBJ1-1	.	TGTGCCAGCAGTTTAAGTCGTGTGAACACTGAAGCTTTCTTT	CASSLSRVNTEAFF
TRBV7-3	13	.	TRBJ2-7	.	TGTGCCAGCAGCCTGACAGGTTGGAGTGAGCAGTACTTC	CASSLTGWSEQYF
TRBV20-1	11	.	TRBJ2-1	.	TGCAGTGCCCCAGACGATTATGAGCAGTTCTTC	CSAPDDYEQFF
TRBV2	12	TRBD1	TRBJ2-2	.	TGTGCCATCGACAGGGTTCCCGGGGAGCTGTTTTTT	CAIDRVPGELFF
TRBV5-5	14	TRBD1	TRBJ2-7	.	TGTGCCAGCAGCTACCGGGACAGGGACTACGAGCAGTACTTC	CASSYRDRDYEQYF
TRBV30	14	.	TRBJ2-3	few	TGTGCCTGGAGTTGGTGGGGGTCCACAGATACGCAGTATTTT	CAWSWWGSTDTQYF
TRBV6-1	12	.	TRBJ1-1	once	TGTGCCAGCAGTGGGAGGGACACTGAAGCTTTCTTT	CASSGRDTEAFF
TRBV29-1	17	TRBD2	TRBJ2-3	.	TGCAGCGCCCCCGCCGGGACTAGCGGGATTAGCACAGATACGCAGTATTTT	CSAPAGTSGISTDTQYF
TRBV28	12	.	TRBJ1-1	.	TGTGCCAGCAGCCGCCCCACCACTGAAGCTTTCTTT	CASSRPTTEAFF
TRBV4-1	16	.	TRBJ1-5	.	TGCGCCAGCAGCCAAGCCGGAGGGGGGCCCAATCAGCCCCAGCATTTT	CASSQAGGGPNQPQHF
TRBV28	16	TRBD2	TRBJ2-1	.	TGTGCCAGCAGCCCGATTTGGGGGACTACCTACAATGAGCAGTTCTTC	CASSPIWGTTYNEQFF
TRBV11-2	13	.	TRBJ1-2	.	TGTGCCAGCAGCGTTACAGGGAGCTATGGCTACACCTTC	CASSVTGSYGYTF
TRBV11-1	15	.	TRBJ2-3	.	TGTGCCAGCAGCTTAGGTGGCCAACTGGCAGATACGCAGTATTTT	CASSLGGQLADTQYF
TRBV7-3	14	.	TRBJ1-5	.	TGTGCCAGCAGCCAGACGGGTAGCAATCAGCCCCAGCATTTT	CASSQTGSNQPQHF